This is a list of T cell receptor beta chains from one sample in a study of a mutant IDH1 vaccine in newly diagnosed glioma. These receptors are not linked to any known antigen. Sequencing used immunoSEQ multiplex PCR; TCRdb keeps in-frame clones, though not all of them. The top ten hold about 4.3% of the sample, which has over 10,000 clones, roughly 79% seen once. Material: PBMCs, obtained from a glioma patient whose treatment included an IDH1 peptide vaccine. The receptors originated from a middle-aged woman with glioma. CDR3s include the opening cysteine and the closing phenylalanine or tryptophan. A D gene is named only where the DNA matches it firmly. Clone size appears in some rows only: once, few, many, or a class for an expanded clone.

d_call: .
j_call: TRBJ1-6
clone_size: .
cdr3_length: 15
v_call: TRBV7-3
cdr3_nt: TGTGCCAGCAGCCTGGCAGGTGAAGATAATTCACCCCTCCACTTT
cdr3_aa: CASSLAGEDNSPLHF

d_call: .
j_call: TRBJ2-1
clone_size: .
cdr3_length: 13
v_call: TRBV9
cdr3_nt: TGTGCCACCGGTGGGGGGGGCGGAGGGGAGCAGTTCTTC
cdr3_aa: CATGGGGGGEQFF

d_call: .
j_call: TRBJ1-1
clone_size: few
cdr3_length: 14
v_call: TRBV6-1
cdr3_nt: TGTGCCAGCAGTGGCCGGGATATTAATTCTGAAGCTTTCTTT
cdr3_aa: CASSGRDINSEAFF

d_call: .
j_call: TRBJ2-6
clone_size: .
cdr3_length: 16
v_call: TRBV6-1
cdr3_nt: TGTGCCAGCAGTGAAGCTAGCGGCTCTGGGGCCAACGTCCTGACTTTC
cdr3_aa: CASSEASGSGANVLTF

d_call: .
j_call: TRBJ2-1
clone_size: .
cdr3_length: 12
v_call: TRBV10-3
cdr3_nt: TGTGCCATCGGCGTCGAGGCCGATGAGCAGTTCTTC
cdr3_aa: CAIGVEADEQFF

d_call: .
j_call: TRBJ1-3
clone_size: .
cdr3_length: 13
v_call: TRBV28
cdr3_nt: TGTGGAACAATCAGGGCCCAAGGAAACACCATATATTTT
cdr3_aa: CGTIRAQGNTIYF

d_call: .
j_call: TRBJ2-7
clone_size: .
cdr3_length: 13
v_call: TRBV5-5
cdr3_nt: TGTGCCAGCAGCTTGCATGGGGGTTACGAGCAGTACTTC
cdr3_aa: CASSLHGGYEQYF

d_call: .
j_call: TRBJ2-7
clone_size: .
cdr3_length: 13
v_call: TRBV27
cdr3_nt: TGTGCCAGCAGTTTTCAGGGACCGCACGAGCAGTACTTC
cdr3_aa: CASSFQGPHEQYF

d_call: .
j_call: TRBJ1-2
clone_size: once
cdr3_length: 17
v_call: TRBV5-6
cdr3_nt: TGTGCCAGCAGCTTGTTCAGGGGCGCTGCGACTAACTATGGCTACACCTTC
cdr3_aa: CASSLFRGAATNYGYTF

d_call: .
j_call: TRBJ2-7
clone_size: .
cdr3_length: 12
v_call: TRBV9
cdr3_nt: TGTGCCAGCGGCGGGCTGTCCTACGAGCAGTACTTC
cdr3_aa: CASGGLSYEQYF

d_call: TRBD1
j_call: TRBJ1-4
clone_size: .
cdr3_length: 17
v_call: TRBV4-3
cdr3_nt: TGCGCCAGCAGCCAAGGGACAGGGGTTCGAGCTAATGAAAAACTGTTTTTT
cdr3_aa: CASSQGTGVRANEKLFF

d_call: .
j_call: TRBJ2-2
clone_size: .
cdr3_length: 14
v_call: TRBV6-4
cdr3_nt: TGTGCCAGCAGTGATCAGGGGAGCACCGGGGAGCTGTTTTTT
cdr3_aa: CASSDQGSTGELFF

d_call: .
j_call: TRBJ2-3
clone_size: .
cdr3_length: 13
v_call: TRBV11-3
cdr3_nt: TGTGCCTCAGGAACAGCGTACACAGATACGCAGTATTTT
cdr3_aa: CASGTAYTDTQYF

d_call: TRBD1
j_call: TRBJ2-3
clone_size: .
cdr3_length: 13
v_call: TRBV28
cdr3_nt: TGTGCCAGCACGGACAGGAACACAGATACGCAGTATTTT
cdr3_aa: CASTDRNTDTQYF

d_call: .
j_call: TRBJ2-7
clone_size: .
cdr3_length: 16
v_call: TRBV25-1
cdr3_nt: TGTGCCAGCAGTGACCAGGGCTCCCCGGTCACCTACGAGCAGTACTTC
cdr3_aa: CASSDQGSPVTYEQYF

d_call: TRBD1
j_call: TRBJ1-5
clone_size: .
cdr3_length: 16
v_call: TRBV5-6
cdr3_nt: TGTGCCAGCAGCTTGGGTGGAGGGGGCGTATCACAGCCCCAGCATTTT
cdr3_aa: CASSLGGGGVSQPQHF

d_call: .
j_call: TRBJ1-3
clone_size: .
cdr3_length: 15
v_call: TRBV10-3
cdr3_nt: TGTGCCATCAGTTCCCCAGGAAACTCTGGAAACACCATATATTTT
cdr3_aa: CAISSPGNSGNTIYF

d_call: .
j_call: TRBJ2-7
clone_size: .
cdr3_length: 15
v_call: TRBV2
cdr3_nt: TGTGCCAGCACCGAGCGGCCAGGGGCCACCTACGAGCAGTACTTC
cdr3_aa: CASTERPGATYEQYF

d_call: TRBD1
j_call: TRBJ2-1
clone_size: .
cdr3_length: 13
v_call: TRBV5-1
cdr3_nt: TGCGCCAGCAGCCTCGGACAGGGCAATGAGCAGTTCTTC
cdr3_aa: CASSLGQGNEQFF

d_call: TRBD1
j_call: TRBJ2-7
clone_size: .
cdr3_length: 19
v_call: TRBV27
cdr3_nt: TGTGCCAGCAGTTTGACGGCAGGGGGCGTCGGTTGGGGGTCCGGCGAGCAGTACTTC
cdr3_aa: CASSLTAGGVGWGSGEQYF

d_call: .
j_call: TRBJ2-7
clone_size: .
cdr3_length: 14
v_call: TRBV5-5
cdr3_nt: TGTGCCAGCAGCTTGGTCGGGCGGTCCTACGAGCAGTACTTC
cdr3_aa: CASSLVGRSYEQYF

d_call: TRBD1
j_call: TRBJ1-1
clone_size: once
cdr3_length: 16
v_call: TRBV19
cdr3_nt: TGTGCCAGTAGTATGTTCCCTTACAGGGGGAACACTGAAGCTTTCTTT
cdr3_aa: CASSMFPYRGNTEAFF

d_call: .
j_call: TRBJ2-5
clone_size: .
cdr3_length: 12
v_call: TRBV19
cdr3_nt: TGTGCCACTGAGGGACCCCAAGAGACCCAGTACTTC
cdr3_aa: CATEGPQETQYF

d_call: TRBD1
j_call: TRBJ1-2
clone_size: .
cdr3_length: 12
v_call: TRBV19
cdr3_nt: TGTGCCAGTAGTCCCCGGACAGGGAAGAAGATCTTC
cdr3_aa: CASSPRTGKKIF

d_call: TRBD2
j_call: TRBJ2-1
clone_size: .
cdr3_length: 15
v_call: TRBV9
cdr3_nt: TGTGCCAGCAGTCCTAGCGGGGGGGCTTCCAATGAGCAGTTCTTC
cdr3_aa: CASSPSGGASNEQFF

d_call: .
j_call: TRBJ2-7
clone_size: .
cdr3_length: 14
v_call: TRBV4-1
cdr3_nt: TGCGCCAGCAGCCCGGGGAGAGGGCCCTACGAGCAGTACTTC
cdr3_aa: CASSPGRGPYEQYF

d_call: .
j_call: TRBJ1-2
clone_size: .
cdr3_length: 14
v_call: TRBV9
cdr3_nt: TGTGCCAGCAGCGTAGGGGGAGGGACGGGTGGCTACACCTTC
cdr3_aa: CASSVGGGTGGYTF